This record concerns one TCR beta chain sequence. Its target is not known. The sample belongs to a study of OX40 agonist ivuxolimab in advanced cancers. For the study at large: Two patients with cutaneous melanoma and one with hepatocellular carcinoma, three in total, showed partial responses.

Study-level findings and limits: Compared with CD4+, CD8+ T cells on average had more expanded clones. At doses 0.1 to 3.0 mg/kg, CD4+ and CD8+ clones expanded. Some patients without response likewise showed low normalized clonal expansion.

Here immunoSEQ multiplex PCR was the method, and the copy in TCRdb shows in-frame clones only, minus some. The sample shows around 44,000 clones, around 85% of them seen only once. The CDR3 is made up of 15 amino acids. With V trimmed by 0 bases and J by 3 bases, 3 bases remained unmatched. Germline loops: CDR1 SGHRS, CDR2 YFSETQ. This rearrangement joins TRBV5-1 to TRBJ2-5, with 9 bases lining up with TRBD1. This TCR came from an adult with an advanced solid tumor such as melanoma, head and neck, liver or kidney cancer. The specimen comprised CD4+ or CD8+ T cells sorted from blood, sampled in a trial of the OX40 agonist ivuxolimab. CDR3 sequence: CASSLGGQGEETQYF. CDR3 nucleotides: TGCGCCAGCAGCTTGGGGGGACAGGGAGAAGAGACCCAGTACTTC.